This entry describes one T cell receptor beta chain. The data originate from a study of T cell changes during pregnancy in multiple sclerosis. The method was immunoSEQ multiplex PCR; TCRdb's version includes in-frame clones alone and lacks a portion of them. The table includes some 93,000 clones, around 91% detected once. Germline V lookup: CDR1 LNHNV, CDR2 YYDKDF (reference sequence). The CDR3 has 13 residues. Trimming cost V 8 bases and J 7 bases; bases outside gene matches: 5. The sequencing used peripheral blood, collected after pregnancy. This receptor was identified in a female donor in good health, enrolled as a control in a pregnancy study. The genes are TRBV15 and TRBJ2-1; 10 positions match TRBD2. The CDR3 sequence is CATLAGGRNEQFF. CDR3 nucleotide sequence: TGTGCCACCTTAGCGGGGGGCCGGAATGAGCAGTTCTTC.